A single T cell receptor (beta chain) is shown here with its context. Its cognate antigen is unknown. Some clones are missing from TCRdb's copy, which holds only in-frame ones; the method was immunoSEQ multiplex PCR. The data show roughly 140,000 clones, with about 92% seen just once and around 5.4% held by the top ten. V was trimmed by 0 bases and J by 4 bases, leaving 7 bases between them. The CDR3 sequence is 15 residues long. Germline V gene sequence: CDR1 LGHNA, CDR2 YSLEER. The data were taken from a study of T cell responses to AZD1222 COVID-19 vaccine. Study results and caveats: The donor group comprised mostly white British people and more females; the analysis possibly underestimated clonal diversity. Spike-wide vaccine-associated CD4 TCRs dominated at 160-218 and 743-854. Only five or six individuals given AZD1222 were seropositive at baseline.

The origin of this receptor is an adult in good health. J is TRBJ1-6 and V is TRBV4-3, with D possibly TRBD1 on 5 matching bases. The sequencing used peripheral blood, collected on day 0 of AZD1222 vaccination. DNA of the CDR3: TGCGCCAGCAGCCAAGAACCAGGGTATAATTCACCCCTCCACTTT. Its translation: CASSQEPGYNSPLHF.